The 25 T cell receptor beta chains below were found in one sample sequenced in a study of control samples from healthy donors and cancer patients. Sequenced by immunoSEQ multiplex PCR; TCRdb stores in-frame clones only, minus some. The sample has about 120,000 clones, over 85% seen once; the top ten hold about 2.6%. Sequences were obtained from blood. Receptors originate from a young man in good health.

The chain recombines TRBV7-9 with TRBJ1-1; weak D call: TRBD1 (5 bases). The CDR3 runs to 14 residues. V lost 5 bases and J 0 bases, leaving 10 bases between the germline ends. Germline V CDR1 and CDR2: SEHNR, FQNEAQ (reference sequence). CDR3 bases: TGTGCCAGCAGCACCGGGACGGTGAACACTGAAGCTTTCTTT. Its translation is CASSTGTVNTEAFF.

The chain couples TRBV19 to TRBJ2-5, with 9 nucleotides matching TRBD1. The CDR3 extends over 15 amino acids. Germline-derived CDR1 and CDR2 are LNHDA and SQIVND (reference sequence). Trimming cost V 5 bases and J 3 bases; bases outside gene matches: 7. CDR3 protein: CASSPGTGTEETQYF. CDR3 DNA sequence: TGTGCCAGTAGTCCCGGGACAGGGACGGAAGAGACCCAGTACTTC.

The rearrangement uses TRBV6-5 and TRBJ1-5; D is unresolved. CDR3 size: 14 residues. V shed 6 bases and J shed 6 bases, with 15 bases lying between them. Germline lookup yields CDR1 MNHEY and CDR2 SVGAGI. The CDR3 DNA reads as TGTGCCAGCAGCCCGAGACGGGCTGGTCAGCCCCAGCATTTT. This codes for CASSPRRAGQPQHF.

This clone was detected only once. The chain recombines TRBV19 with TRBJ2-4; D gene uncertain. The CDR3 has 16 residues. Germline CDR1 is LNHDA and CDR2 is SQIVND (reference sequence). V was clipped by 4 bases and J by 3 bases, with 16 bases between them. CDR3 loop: CASSRPSDGSKNIQYF. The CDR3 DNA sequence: TGTGCCAGTAGTAGACCCTCGGACGGAAGCAAAAACATTCAGTACTTC.

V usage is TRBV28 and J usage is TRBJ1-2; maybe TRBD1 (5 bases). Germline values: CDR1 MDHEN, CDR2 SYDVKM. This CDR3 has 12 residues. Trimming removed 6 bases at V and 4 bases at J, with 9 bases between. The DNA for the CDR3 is TGTGCCAGCAGCAGGGCCATCTATGGCTACACCTTC. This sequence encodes CASSRAIYGYTF.

CDR3 sequence reads: CASSFSASRGAPCTF. CDR3 bases: TGTGCCAGCAGTTTTTCCGCTAGCAGGGGGGCTCCCTGCACCTTC. The rearrangement uses TRBV28 and TRBJ1-2; the match to TRBD1 covers 7 bases. The J segment lost 13 bases and the V segment lost 3 bases, leaving 17 bases of the junction unmatched. The CDR3 spans 15 residues. Germline V gene data show CDR1 as MDHEN and CDR2 as SYDVKM.

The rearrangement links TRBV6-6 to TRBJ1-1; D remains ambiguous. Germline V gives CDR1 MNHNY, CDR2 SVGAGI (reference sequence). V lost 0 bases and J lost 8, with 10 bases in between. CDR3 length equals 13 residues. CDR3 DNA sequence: TGTGCCAGCAGTTACTCCCTACATCCCGAAGCTTTCTTT. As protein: CASSYSLHPEAFF.

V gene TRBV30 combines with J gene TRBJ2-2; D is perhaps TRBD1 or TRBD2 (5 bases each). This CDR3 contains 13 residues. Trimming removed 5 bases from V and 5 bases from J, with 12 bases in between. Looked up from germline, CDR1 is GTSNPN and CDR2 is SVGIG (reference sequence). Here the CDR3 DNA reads TGTGCCTGGGGCCTTGAGGGGACCGGGGAGCTGTTTTTT. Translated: CAWGLEGTGELFF.

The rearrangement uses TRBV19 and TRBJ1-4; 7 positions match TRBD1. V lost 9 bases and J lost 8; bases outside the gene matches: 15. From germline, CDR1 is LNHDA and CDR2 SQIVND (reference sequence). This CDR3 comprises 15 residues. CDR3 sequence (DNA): TGTGCCAGCCATGCACTCGGGACAGACCAAGAAAAACTGTTTTTT. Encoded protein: CASHALGTDQEKLFF.

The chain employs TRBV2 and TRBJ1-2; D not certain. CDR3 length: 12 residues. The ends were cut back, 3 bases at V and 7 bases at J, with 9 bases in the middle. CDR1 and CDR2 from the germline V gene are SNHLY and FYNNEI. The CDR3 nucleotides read TGTGCCAGCAGTGAGAGTTTTCTTGGCTACACCTTC. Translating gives CASSESFLGYTF. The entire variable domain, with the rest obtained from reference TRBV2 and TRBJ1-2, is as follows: EPEVTQTPSHQVTQMGQEVILRCVPISNHLYFYWYRQILGQKVEFLVSFYNNEISEKSEIFDDQFSVERPDGSNFTLKIRSTKLEDSAMYFCASSESFLGYTFGSGTRLTVV.

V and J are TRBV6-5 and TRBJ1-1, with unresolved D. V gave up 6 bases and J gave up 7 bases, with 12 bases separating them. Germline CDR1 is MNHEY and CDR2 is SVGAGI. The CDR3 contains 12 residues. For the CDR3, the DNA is TGTGCCAGCAGCCCAGAACGGCTTGAAGCTTTCTTT. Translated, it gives CASSPERLEAFF.

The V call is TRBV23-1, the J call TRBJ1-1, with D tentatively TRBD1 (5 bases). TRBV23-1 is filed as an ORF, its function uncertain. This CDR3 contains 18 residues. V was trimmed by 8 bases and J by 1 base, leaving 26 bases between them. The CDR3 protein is CASSYGQGQIHPNTEAFF. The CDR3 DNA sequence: TGCGCCAGCTCTTATGGGCAGGGTCAAATCCACCCGAACACTGAAGCTTTCTTT.

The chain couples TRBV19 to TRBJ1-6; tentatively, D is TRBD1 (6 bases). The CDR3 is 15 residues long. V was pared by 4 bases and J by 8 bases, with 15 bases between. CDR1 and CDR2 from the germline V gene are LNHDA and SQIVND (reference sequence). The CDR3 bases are TGTGCCAGTAGTACCCGTTACCGACAGGATTCACCCCTCCACTTT. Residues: CASSTRYRQDSPLHF. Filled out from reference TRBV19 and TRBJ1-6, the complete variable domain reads DGGITQSPKYLFRKEGQNVTLSCEQNLNHDAMYWYRQDPGQGLRLIYYSQIVNDFQKGDIAEGYSVSREKKESFPLTVTSAQKNPTAFYLCASSTRYRQDSPLHFGNGTRLTVT.

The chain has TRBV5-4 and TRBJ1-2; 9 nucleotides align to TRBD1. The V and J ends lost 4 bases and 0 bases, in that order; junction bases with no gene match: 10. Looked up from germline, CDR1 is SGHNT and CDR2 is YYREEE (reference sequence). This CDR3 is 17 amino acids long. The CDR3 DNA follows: TGTGCCAGCAGCCGAGAGACCGGGACAGGGACTAACTATGGCTACACCTTC. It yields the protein CASSRETGTGTNYGYTF.

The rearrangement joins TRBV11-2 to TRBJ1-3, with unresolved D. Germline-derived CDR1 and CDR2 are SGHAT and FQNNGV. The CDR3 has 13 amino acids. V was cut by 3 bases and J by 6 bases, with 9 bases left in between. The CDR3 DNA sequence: TGTGCCAGCAGCTTCGACGCCTTAAACACCATATATTTT. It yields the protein CASSFDALNTIYF.

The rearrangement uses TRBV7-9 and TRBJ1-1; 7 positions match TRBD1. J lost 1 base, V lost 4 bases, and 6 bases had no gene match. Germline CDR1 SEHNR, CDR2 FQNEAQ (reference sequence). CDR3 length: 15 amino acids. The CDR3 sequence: CASSSPGQRNTEAFF. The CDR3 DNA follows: TGTGCCAGCAGCTCCCCGGGACAGAGGAACACTGAAGCTTTCTTT. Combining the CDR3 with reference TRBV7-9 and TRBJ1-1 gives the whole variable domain DTGVSQNPRHKITKRGQNVTFRCDPISEHNRLYWYRQTLGQGPEFLTYFQNEAQLEKSRLLSDRFSAERPKGSFSTLEIQRTEQGDSAMYLCASSSPGQRNTEAFFGQGTRLTVV.

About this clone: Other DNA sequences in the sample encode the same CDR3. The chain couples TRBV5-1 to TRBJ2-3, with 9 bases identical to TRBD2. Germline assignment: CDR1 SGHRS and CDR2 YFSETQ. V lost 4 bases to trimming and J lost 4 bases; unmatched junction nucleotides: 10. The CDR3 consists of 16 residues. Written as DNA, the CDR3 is TGCGCCAGCAGCCGAGCGGGGGGAGGTTGGCCAGATACGCAGTATTTT. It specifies CASSRAGGGWPDTQYF.

The CDR3, as DNA: TGCGCCAGCAGCCAAGACAGGGTGATTGGAAACACCATATATTTT. Protein sequence: CASSQDRVIGNTIYF. This chain links TRBV4-1 with TRBJ1-3; possible D gene TRBD1, 5 bases. This CDR3 spans 15 amino acids. Germline CDR1 and CDR2: MGHRA and YSYEKL. Trimming left V 0 bases short and J 3 bases short, with 9 bases between.

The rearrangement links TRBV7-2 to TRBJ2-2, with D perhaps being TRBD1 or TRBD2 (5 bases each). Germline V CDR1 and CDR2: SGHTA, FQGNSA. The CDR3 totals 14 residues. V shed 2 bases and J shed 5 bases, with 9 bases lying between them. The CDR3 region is CASSLMGETGELFF. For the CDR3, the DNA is TGTGCCAGCAGCTTAATGGGGGAAACCGGGGAGCTGTTTTTT.

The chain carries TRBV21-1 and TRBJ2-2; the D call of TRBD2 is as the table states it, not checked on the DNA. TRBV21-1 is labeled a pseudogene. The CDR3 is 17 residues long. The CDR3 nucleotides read TGTGCCAGCAGCAAAGTATACGGGGGGAAGCACACCGGGGAGCTGTTTTTT. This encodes CASSKVYGGKHTGELFF.

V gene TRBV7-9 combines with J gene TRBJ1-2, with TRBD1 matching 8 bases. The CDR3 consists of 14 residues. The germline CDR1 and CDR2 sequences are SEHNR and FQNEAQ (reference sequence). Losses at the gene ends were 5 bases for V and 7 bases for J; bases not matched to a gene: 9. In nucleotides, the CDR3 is TGTGCCAGCAGCCCCGGACAGGGATGGGGTGGCTACACCTTC. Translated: CASSPGQGWGGYTF.

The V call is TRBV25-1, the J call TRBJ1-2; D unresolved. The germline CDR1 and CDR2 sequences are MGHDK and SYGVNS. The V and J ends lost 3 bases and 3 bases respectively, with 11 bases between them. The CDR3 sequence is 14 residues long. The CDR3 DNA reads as TGTGCCAGCAGTGATATCGACATTGACTATGGCTACACCTTC. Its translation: CASSDIDIDYGYTF.

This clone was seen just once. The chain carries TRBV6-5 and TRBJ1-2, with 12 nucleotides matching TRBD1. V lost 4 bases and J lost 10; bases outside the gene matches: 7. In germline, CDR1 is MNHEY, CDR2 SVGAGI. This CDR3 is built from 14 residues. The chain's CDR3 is CASSWIRDRGLYTF. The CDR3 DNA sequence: TGTGCCAGCAGTTGGATCCGGGACAGGGGGCTCTACACCTTC.

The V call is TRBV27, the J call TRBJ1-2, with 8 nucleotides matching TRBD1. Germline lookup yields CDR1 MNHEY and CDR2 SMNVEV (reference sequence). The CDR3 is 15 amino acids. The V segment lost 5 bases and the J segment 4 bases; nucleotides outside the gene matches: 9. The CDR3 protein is CASSAGGTASYGYTF. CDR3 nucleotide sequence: TGTGCCAGCAGTGCAGGGGGCACGGCTTCCTATGGCTACACCTTC.

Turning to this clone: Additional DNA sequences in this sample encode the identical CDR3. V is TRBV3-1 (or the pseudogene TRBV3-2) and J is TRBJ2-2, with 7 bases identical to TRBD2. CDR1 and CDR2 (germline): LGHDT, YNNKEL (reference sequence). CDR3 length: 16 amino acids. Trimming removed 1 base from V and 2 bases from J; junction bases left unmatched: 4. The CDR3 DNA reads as TGTGCCAGCAGCCAAGCCCGCGGGGGTAACACCGGGGAGCTGTTTTTT. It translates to CASSQARGGNTGELFF.